The 26 T cell receptor beta chains in this list originate from one sample, sequenced in a study of blood T cell repertoires in COVID-19. Generated by immunoSEQ multiplex PCR, the TCRdb table keeps only in-frame clones and is missing some. This table has about 170,000 clones, around nine tenths appearing once. The sequenced sample was PBMCs or T cells enriched from blood (not recorded which). Every receptor here comes from a woman aged 18-30 years who had recovered from COVID-19.

The chain joins TRBV4-2 to TRBJ2-3; weak D call: TRBD1 (6 bases). This CDR3 contains 15 residues. Germline lookup yields CDR1 LGHNA and CDR2 YNFKEQ. V lost 4 bases and J 1 base, leaving 12 bases between the germline ends. The CDR3 reads CASSRKEGGTDTQYF. CDR3 in DNA: TGTGCCAGCAGCCGAAAAGAGGGGGGCACAGATACGCAGTATTTT.

The CDR3 reads CASSLPPTGPRQPQHF. Written as DNA, the CDR3 is TGTGCCAGTAGTTTACCCCCGACAGGCCCCCGGCAGCCCCAGCATTTT. The rearrangement uses TRBV19 and TRBJ1-5; D is possibly TRBD1 (6 bases). Germline CDR1 LNHDA, CDR2 SQIVND (reference sequence). V was clipped by 5 bases and J by 7 bases, with 21 bases between them. This CDR3 contains 16 residues.

The table lists this clone with a few counts. The chain couples TRBV6-5 to TRBJ2-7; D gene ambiguous. This CDR3 is 14 amino acids long. Germline CDR1 MNHEY, CDR2 SVGAGI. Trimming shortened V by 5 bases and J by 2 bases, and 13 bases separated the two germline ends. CDR3 nucleotides: TGTGCCAGCAGTAACCCCCCTGCTACCTACGAGCAGTACTTC. Translation: CASSNPPATYEQYF.

The CDR3 DNA follows: TGTGCCTGGAGTAGCCGGGACAGGGGCATCGAGCAGTACTTC. Amino acids: CAWSSRDRGIEQYF. J is TRBJ2-7 and V is TRBV30; 10 bases are shared with TRBD1. CDR1 and CDR2 (germline): GTSNPN, SVGIG (reference sequence). With V trimmed by 2 bases and J by 6 bases, 7 bases remained unmatched. The CDR3 runs to 14 residues.

This chain links TRBV19 with TRBJ1-1, with D tentatively TRBD1 (5 bases). Germline V lookup: CDR1 LNHDA, CDR2 SQIVND (reference sequence). V was shortened by 7 bases and J by 5 bases, with 20 bases between the two germline ends. This CDR3 comprises 15 residues. CDR3 nucleotide sequence: TGTGCCAGTAATTATATAGGGAAAGGGGAAACTGAAGCTTTCTTT. It specifies CASNYIGKGETEAFF. Based on the CDR3 plus reference TRBV19 and TRBJ1-1, the full variable domain is DGGITQSPKYLFRKEGQNVTLSCEQNLNHDAMYWYRQDPGQGLRLIYYSQIVNDFQKGDIAEGYSVSREKKESFPLTVTSAQKNPTAFYLCASNYIGKGETEAFFGQGTRLTVV.

V gene TRBV11-2 combines with J gene TRBJ1-3; possible D gene TRBD1, 5 bases. Looked up from germline, CDR1 is SGHAT and CDR2 is FQNNGV. Trimming left V 1 base short and J 0 bases short, with 10 bases between. The CDR3 consists of 16 residues. The CDR3 DNA follows: TGTGCCAGCAGCTTAGTTGGGGGGGTCTCTGGAAACACCATATATTTT. This sequence encodes CASSLVGGVSGNTIYF.

As for this clone: The junction departs from the called germline gene at one end, perhaps through a read error. V is TRBV5-1 and J is TRBJ2-7; 8 bases fit TRBD1. Looked up from germline, CDR1 is SGHRS and CDR2 is YFSETQ. This CDR3 has 16 amino acids. In DNA, the CDR3 is TGCGCCAGCAGTTTGGAACCAGGGGGCGGACTTTACGAGCAGTACTTC. This codes for CASSLEPGGGLYEQYF.

The chain joins TRBV10-3 to TRBJ2-1; the D gene is possibly TRBD1 (6 bases). V dropped 1 base and J dropped 6 bases, with 25 bases sitting between them. The germline gives CDR1 ENHRY, CDR2 SYGVKD. The CDR3 covers 19 residues. The CDR3 DNA sequence: TGTGCCATCAGTGAGTTCCCCAGTAGGGCAGGGGTGAAAAGCAATGAGCAGTTCTTC. Translated, it gives CAISEFPSRAGVKSNEQFF.

On this clone itself: This is likely a read error, given that the CDR3 carries no conserved phenylalanine or tryptophan at its end. No DNA is shown, since the ends of the CDR3 on it are uncertain; the CDR3 is the one TCRdb lists. The chain employs TRBV6-1 and TRBJ2-7; the tabulated D call, TRBD1, remains unverified against the DNA. The CDR3 is 13 amino acids long, termini counted. Per germline, CDR1 MNHNS and CDR2 SASEGT. CDR3 protein: CASSEGDRLGLSG.

V usage is TRBV27 and J usage is TRBJ2-1, with 8 bases aligning to TRBD2. The J segment lost 4 bases and the V segment lost 8 bases, leaving 13 bases of the junction unmatched. Per the germline V gene, CDR1 is MNHEY and CDR2 is SMNVEV (reference sequence). This CDR3 comprises 16 residues. CDR3 in DNA: TGTGCCAGCTCCAAGATCCGACTAGCGCATTACAATGAGCAGTTCTTC. As protein: CASSKIRLAHYNEQFF.

This clone was seen only once. The chain combines TRBV27 with TRBJ2-3; D unclear. CDR1 and CDR2 (germline): MNHEY, SMNVEV (reference sequence). This CDR3 is built from 15 residues. Trimming shortened V by 7 bases and J by 2 bases, and 16 bases separated the two germline ends. DNA of the CDR3: TGTGCCAGCATAGCCCGAAGTCTAAACACAGATACGCAGTATTTT. It specifies CASIARSLNTDTQYF.

The genes are TRBV27 and TRBJ1-2; 7 bases line up with TRBD1. V lost 4 bases and J lost 4; bases outside the gene matches: 21. The CDR3 has 19 amino acids. Looked up from germline, CDR1 is MNHEY and CDR2 is SMNVEV (reference sequence). The CDR3, as DNA: TGTGCCAGCAGTTCCGTTAAGACAGGGATAAAAATGCCTGGCTATGGCTACACCTTC. This gives the protein CASSSVKTGIKMPGYGYTF.

The V gene is TRBV19, the J gene TRBJ2-1, with 14 nucleotides matching TRBD2. Germline V lookup: CDR1 LNHDA, CDR2 SQIVND (reference sequence). The CDR3 has 16 amino acids. J gave up 9 bases and V 6 bases, and 10 bases lay outside the gene matches. CDR3 nucleotides: TGTGCCAGTAGGCCTCGACTAGCGGGAGGGCCGGGTGAGCAGTTCTTC. Amino acid sequence: CASRPRLAGGPGEQFF.

This clone was seen a few times. The rearrangement links TRBV5-4 to TRBJ1-1, with a possible D match to TRBD1 (6 bases). The germline CDR1 and CDR2 sequences are SGHNT and YYREEE (reference sequence). Between the trimmed V and J ends, which lost 3 bases and 4 bases, there was a span of 16 bases. The CDR3 runs to 15 residues. The CDR3: CASSSSTGSGTEAFF. CDR3 DNA sequence: TGTGCCAGCAGCTCCTCGACAGGTTCGGGCACTGAAGCTTTCTTT.

The V call is TRBV5-4, the J call TRBJ2-2, with TRBD2 matching 13 bases. V dropped 4 bases and J dropped 5; count of bases not matched to a gene: 5. Germline assignment: CDR1 SGHNT and CDR2 YYREEE (reference sequence). The CDR3 is 16 amino acids. The CDR3 reads CASSIRTSGSTGELFF. The CDR3 nucleotides read TGTGCCAGCAGCATACGGACTAGCGGGAGTACCGGGGAGCTGTTTTTT.

This chain joins TRBV9 and TRBJ1-5; 8 bases agree with TRBD1. This CDR3 contains 15 residues. Germline loops: CDR1 SGDLS, CDR2 YYNGEE. J was trimmed by 4 bases and V by 4 bases; bases with no gene match: 7. The CDR3 DNA reads TGTGCCAGCAGCACAGGGGGGCAGGGGAATCAGCCCCAGCATTTT. It codes for CASSTGGQGNQPQHF.

The CDR3 DNA is TGTGCCAGCAGTGAAGGAGGGAAATATGGCTACACCTTC. Translating gives CASSEGGKYGYTF. The chain carries TRBV2 and TRBJ1-2; D is uncertain. Between the trimmed V and J ends, which lost 1 base and 5 bases, there was a span of 8 bases. From germline, CDR1 is SNHLY and CDR2 FYNNEI. The CDR3 sequence is 13 residues long.

The chain links TRBV28 to TRBJ1-4; TRBD1 matches 8 bases. Germline CDR1 MDHEN, CDR2 SYDVKM. This CDR3 spans 16 amino acids. After removal of 4 bases from V and 6 bases from J, the junction contained 10 bases not matched to a gene. The DNA for the CDR3 is TGTGCCAGCAGTTACCTGGTGACAGGGGAATATGAAAAACTGTTTTTT. Encoded protein: CASSYLVTGEYEKLFF.

This clone was detected only once. The chain recombines TRBV25-1 with TRBJ1-6; perhaps TRBD1 as D (5 bases). The length of the CDR3 is 14 residues. Germline values: CDR1 MGHDK, CDR2 SYGVNS. Deletions cut 4 bases from V and 10 bases from J, with 14 bases between. The CDR3 here is CASSGGEAKSPLHF. In DNA form, the CDR3 reads TGTGCCAGCAGTGGAGGGGAGGCCAAGTCACCCCTCCACTTT.

The chain is built from TRBV28 and TRBJ2-3; 13 positions agree with TRBD2. V shed 5 bases and J 5 bases; nucleotides not matched to a gene: 16. The CDR3 is made up of 19 amino acids. Germline CDR1 reads MDHEN; CDR2 reads SYDVKM. The CDR3 DNA reads TGTGCCAGCAGTCCCCCAGGGACTAGCGGGACCGCGGGTCGAGATACGCAGTATTTT. Translating it yields CASSPPGTSGTAGRDTQYF.

This clone turned up a few times. The chain couples TRBV28 to TRBJ2-2; TRBD1 matches 8 bases. The CDR3 extends over 16 amino acids. Losses at the gene ends were 2 bases for V and 5 bases for J; bases not matched to a gene: 7. Germline V gene lookup returns CDR1 MDHEN and CDR2 SYDVKM. In nucleotides, the CDR3 is TGTGCCAGCAGTTTAACGCAGGGGGCCGGAACCGGGGAGCTGTTTTTT. Protein sequence: CASSLTQGAGTGELFF. The full variable domain, in which reference TRBV28 and TRBJ2-2 provide the parts outside the CDR3, is DVKVTQSSRYLVKRTGEKVFLECVQDMDHENMFWYRQDPGLGLRLIYFSYDVKMKEKGDIPEGYSVSREKKERFSLILESASTNQTSMYLCASSLTQGAGTGELFFGEGSRLTVL.

The chain uses TRBV28 and TRBJ2-7; 8 positions match TRBD2. The CDR3 has 14 residues. J lost 4 bases, V lost 5 bases, and 7 bases had no gene match. In germline, CDR1 is MDHEN, CDR2 SYDVKM. In nucleotides, the CDR3 is TGTGCCAGCAGTCCCCGGGGGGGGCAATACGAGCAGTACTTC. Translation: CASSPRGGQYEQYF.

The rearrangement uses TRBV27 and TRBJ2-7; 7 bases map to TRBD1. V trimming: 10 bases; J trimming: 0 bases; junction bases outside the gene matches: 6. The CDR3 runs 13 residues. CDR1 MNHEY and CDR2 SMNVEV come from the germline V gene (reference sequence). DNA of the CDR3: TGTGCCACACAGGGACAGCCCTCCTACGAGCAGTACTTC. Protein product: CATQGQPSYEQYF.

The rearrangement links TRBV29-1 to TRBJ2-1; 7 bases align to TRBD2. The CDR3 consists of 14 residues. Trimming cost V 4 bases and J 3 bases; bases outside gene matches: 6. Germline CDR1 SQVTM, CDR2 ANQGSEA. The CDR3 loop is CSVAPSGIYNEQFF. The CDR3 DNA is TGCAGCGTTGCCCCTAGCGGCATCTACAATGAGCAGTTCTTC.

The chain recombines TRBV6-5 with TRBJ2-5; 10 bases line up with TRBD1. V was pared by 6 bases and J by 5 bases, with 9 bases of the junction left unmatched. The CDR3 has 15 residues. From germline, CDR1 is MNHEY and CDR2 SVGAGI. The CDR3 DNA is TGTGCCAGCAGCCTCCGGGACAGGGGTTGGGAGACCCAGTACTTC. This codes for CASSLRDRGWETQYF.

The chain recombines TRBV4-1 with TRBJ2-7, with 7 bases matching TRBD2. Germline lookup yields CDR1 MGHRA and CDR2 YSYEKL. Trimming at V came to 9 bases and at J to 3 bases, leaving 14 bases not matched to a gene. The CDR3 length is 15 residues. CDR3 region: CARKGPGRMIYEQYF. DNA of the CDR3: TGCGCCAGAAAAGGGCCCGGGAGGATGATCTACGAGCAGTACTTC.